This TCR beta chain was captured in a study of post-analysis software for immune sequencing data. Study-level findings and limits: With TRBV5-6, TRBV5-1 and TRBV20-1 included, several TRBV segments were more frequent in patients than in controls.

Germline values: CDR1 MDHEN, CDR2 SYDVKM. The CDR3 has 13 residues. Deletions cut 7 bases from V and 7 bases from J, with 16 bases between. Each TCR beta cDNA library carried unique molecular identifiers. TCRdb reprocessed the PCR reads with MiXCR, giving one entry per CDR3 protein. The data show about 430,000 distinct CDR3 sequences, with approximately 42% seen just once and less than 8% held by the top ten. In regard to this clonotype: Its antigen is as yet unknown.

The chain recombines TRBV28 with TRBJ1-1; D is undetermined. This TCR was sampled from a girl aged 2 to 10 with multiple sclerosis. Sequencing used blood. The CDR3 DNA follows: TGTGCCAGCACCCTCGACCGGGTTTATGAAGCTTTCTTT. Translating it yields CASTLDRVYEAFF.